This entry is about one T cell receptor (beta chain). Its antigen is unknown. The CDR3 totals 16 residues. Germline V gene data show CDR1 as SGHTA and CDR2 as FQGNSA. The junction had 7 bases not matched to a gene; V was cut back by 6 bases and J by 2 bases. The data were obtained in a study of identifying expanded T cells in peripheral blood. Profiled with immunoSEQ multiplex PCR; TCRdb holds only in-frame clones, not every one. The table has some 130,000 clones, 86% seen once. No infections or other immune events were documented during collection. Whole-study results and caveats: Roughly two-week clone count variance significantly increased as total template count grew.

The receptor's source is a person between 18 and 70 years old in good health. The sample taken for sequencing was blood. V is TRBV7-2 and J is TRBJ2-3, with 11 bases that match TRBD2. The CDR3 loop reads CASSFRLAGTTDTQYF. The CDR3 nucleotides read TGTGCCAGCAGTTTTAGACTAGCGGGGACCACAGATACGCAGTATTTT.